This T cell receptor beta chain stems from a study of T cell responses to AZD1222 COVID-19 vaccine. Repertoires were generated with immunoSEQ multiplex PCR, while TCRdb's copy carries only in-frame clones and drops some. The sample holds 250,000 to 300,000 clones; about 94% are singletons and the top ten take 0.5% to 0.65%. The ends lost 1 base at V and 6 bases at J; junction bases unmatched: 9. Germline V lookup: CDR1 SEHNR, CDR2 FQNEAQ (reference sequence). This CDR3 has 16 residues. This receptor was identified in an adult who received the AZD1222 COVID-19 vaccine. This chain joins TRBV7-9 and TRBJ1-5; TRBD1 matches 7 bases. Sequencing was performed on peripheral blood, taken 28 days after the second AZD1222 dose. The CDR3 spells CASSLEGAGESQPQHF. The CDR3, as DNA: TGTGCCAGCAGCTTAGAGGGGGCAGGGGAAAGTCAGCCCCAGCATTTT.